This TCR beta chain was captured in a study of regulatory T cells in long-lasting Graves disease. iRepertoire HTBI primers and Arm-PCR of CDR3 regions built TCR beta libraries. TCRdb used MiXCR to reprocess the multiplex PCR reads, holding one entry per CDR3 protein. This table has more than 300,000 distinct CDR3 sequences, less than 30% appearing once. Time point in this sample: persistent/refractory GD, antithyroid drugs over 5 years with positive TRAb. PBMC-derived RNA was used for the TCR library. V dropped 2 bases and J dropped 2; count of bases not matched to a gene: 9. Germline CDR1 reads MNHNS; CDR2 reads SASEGT. There are 17 residues in the CDR3.

This specimen was peripheral blood mononuclear cells (PBMCs), taken when the disease was refractory, from a patient treated with antithyroid drugs. The rearrangement uses TRBV6-1 and TRBJ2-3; 8 nucleotides agree with TRBD2. The origin of this receptor is a woman in her 40s with Graves disease. The CDR3 nucleotides are TGTGCCAGCAGTGAAAGGGCGGGAGGACCCCCCACAGATACGCAGTATTTT. Protein product: CASSERAGGPPTDTQYF.